Following are 14 T cell receptor beta chains from one sample sequenced in a study of cytomegalovirus exposure and HLA in healthy donors. Using immunoSEQ multiplex PCR, the repertoire was profiled, and TCRdb retains in-frame clones only, with some absent. The repertoire includes under 400,000 clones, 75% to 90% of them detected once, and approximately 0.86% sits in the top ten. The specimen sequenced was PBMCs. Receptors were obtained from a woman aged 18-29 years in good health and CMV-seronegative.

The chain recombines TRBV19 with TRBJ2-7; TRBD1 agrees at 10 bases. This CDR3 has 13 amino acids. Germline V lookup: CDR1 LNHDA, CDR2 SQIVND (reference sequence). The trim removed 9 bases at V and 7 bases at J, leaving 9 bases unmatched. Here the CDR3 reads CASGDRGLEEQYF. The CDR3 bases are TGTGCCAGCGGGGACAGGGGTTTGGAAGAGCAGTACTTC.

The V gene is TRBV6-1, the J gene TRBJ2-3, with TRBD1 identical over 8 bases. The CDR3 has 16 residues. CDR1 is MNHNS and CDR2 is SASEGT in the germline V gene. J lost 2 bases, V lost 4 bases, and 8 bases had no gene match. The CDR3 here is CASSAGQGRITDTQYF. The CDR3 DNA follows: TGTGCCAGCAGTGCTGGACAGGGTCGGATCACAGATACGCAGTATTTT.

This clone has a single count. The CDR3 is CASSRRGVPTGELFF. The CDR3 DNA sequence: TGTGCCAGCAGTCGCAGGGGGGTCCCCACCGGGGAGCTGTTTTTT. The V and J genes are TRBV27 and TRBJ2-2; D possibly corresponds to TRBD1 (7 bases). Germline V gene sequence: CDR1 MNHEY, CDR2 SMNVEV (reference sequence). The CDR3 spans 15 residues. With 5 bases removed from V and 4 bases from J, the gap between germline ends came to 14 bases.

In its sample, this clone was seen a few times. The chain employs TRBV2 and TRBJ1-6, with D perhaps matching TRBD1 (5 bases). Trimming stripped 8 bases from V and 5 bases from J, with 10 bases between. Germline CDR1 is SNHLY and CDR2 is FYNNEI. The CDR3 sequence is 13 residues long. The CDR3 region is CASLQENNSPLHF. CDR3 coding DNA: TGTGCCAGCCTACAGGAGAATAATTCACCCCTCCACTTT. The variable domain in full, completed from reference TRBV2 and TRBJ1-6, reads EPEVTQTPSHQVTQMGQEVILRCVPISNHLYFYWYRQILGQKVEFLVSFYNNEISEKSEIFDDQFSVERPDGSNFTLKIRSTKLEDSAMYFCASLQENNSPLHFGNGTRLTVT.

This clone has a handful of counts. The genes are TRBV7-8 and TRBJ2-1; D is perhaps TRBD1 (5 bases). CDR3 length equals 13 residues. Germline lookup yields CDR1 SGHVS and CDR2 FQNEAQ. Between the trimmed V and J ends, which lost 3 bases and 7 bases, there was a span of 10 bases. CDR3 region: CASSLSRGNEQFF. The CDR3 region has the DNA TGTGCCAGCAGCTTGTCTAGGGGAAATGAGCAGTTCTTC.

The V and J genes are TRBV5-4 and TRBJ2-1, with 12 bases fitting TRBD2. Per the germline V gene, CDR1 is SGHNT and CDR2 is YYREEE (reference sequence). After removal of 4 bases from V and 9 bases from J, the junction contained 8 bases not matched to a gene. CDR3 length equals 15 residues. CDR3 in DNA: TGTGCCAGCAGCACAACTAGCGGGGGGTTTGGTGAGCAGTTCTTC. Residues: CASSTTSGGFGEQFF.

This rearrangement joins TRBV5-1 to TRBJ2-3; 9 nucleotides align to TRBD2. The CDR3 has 15 amino acids. The germline V gene encodes CDR1 SGHRS and CDR2 YFSETQ. V lost 9 bases to trimming and J lost 1 base; unmatched junction nucleotides: 9. This CDR3 is CATTPGLAGTDTQYF. CDR3 coding DNA: TGCGCCACTACGCCGGGACTAGCCGGCACAGATACGCAGTATTTT.

CDR3 bases: TGTGCCAGCAGCTTGGACAGGGGGGTAATAGAGCAGTTCTTC. Translating it yields CASSLDRGVIEQFF. The rearrangement joins TRBV5-6 to TRBJ2-1, with 8 bases fitting TRBD1. The germline gives CDR1 SGHDT, CDR2 YYEEEE. The CDR3 is 14 amino acids. V dropped 0 bases and J dropped 10; count of bases not matched to a gene: 6. The full variable domain, with the rest looked up from reference TRBV5-6 and TRBJ2-1, is DAGVTQSPTHLIKTRGQQVTLRCSPKSGHDTVSWYQQALGQGPQFIFQYYEEEERQRGNFPDRFSGHQFPNYSSELNVNALLLGDSALYLCASSLDRGVIEQFFGPGTRLTVL.

The chain joins TRBV5-6 to TRBJ1-1, with D possibly being TRBD1 (5 bases). Germline assignment: CDR1 SGHDT and CDR2 YYEEEE. Trimming took off 0 bases at V and 1 base at J, with 7 bases between the two ends. This CDR3 is built from 14 residues. This CDR3 reads CASSLGTTNTEAFF. CDR3 nucleotide sequence: TGTGCCAGCAGCTTGGGGACAACGAACACTGAAGCTTTCTTT. The complete variable domain, with remaining parts taken from reference TRBV5-6 and TRBJ1-1, reads DAGVTQSPTHLIKTRGQQVTLRCSPKSGHDTVSWYQQALGQGPQFIFQYYEEEERQRGNFPDRFSGHQFPNYSSELNVNALLLGDSALYLCASSLGTTNTEAFFGQGTRLTVV.

CDR3 nucleotides: TGTGCCGTTGAGGACAGTCTGAACACTGAAGCTTTCTTT. Encoded protein: CAVEDSLNTEAFF. The chain couples TRBV21-1 to TRBJ1-1; TRBD1, the D gene given by the table, was not confirmed from the DNA. TRBV21-1 is a pseudogene. The CDR3 is 13 residues long.

About this clone itself: The junction and the germline gene differ at one end; a read error may be behind it. V usage is TRBV29-1 and J usage is TRBJ2-2; 9 nucleotides align to TRBD1. Germline V lookup: CDR1 SQVTM, CDR2 ANQGSEA. The CDR3 consists of 16 residues. The CDR3 bases are TGCAGCGTTTTTCTCCTCGGGACAGGGAACTCCGGGGAGCTGTTTTTT. Amino acids: CSVFLLGTGNSGELFF.

CDR3 sequence reads: CASSLGRLGSYNEQFF. The CDR3 nucleotides are TGCGCCAGCAGCTTGGGGCGGTTAGGATCCTACAATGAGCAGTTCTTC. The V call is TRBV5-1, the J call TRBJ2-1, with D uncertain. The CDR3 covers 16 residues. Trimming left V 0 bases short and J 1 base short, with 11 bases between. Per germline, CDR1 SGHRS and CDR2 YFSETQ.

V gene TRBV28 combines with J gene TRBJ2-1; possible D gene TRBD1, 5 bases. Germline V gene sequence: CDR1 MDHEN, CDR2 SYDVKM. Trimming took 6 bases from V and 10 from J, leaving 13 bases between them. CDR3 length equals 12 residues. CDR3 sequence (DNA): TGTGCCAGCAGGTCGCTGGGGCAAGAGCAGTTCTTC. Its translation: CASRSLGQEQFF.

V gene TRBV6-5 combines with J gene TRBJ2-7; D is ambiguous. This CDR3 is built from 14 residues. The V gene's germline CDR1 is MNHEY and CDR2 SVGAGI. V lost 6 bases, J lost 0 bases, and 12 bases lay in between. This CDR3 is CASRPPTGSYEQYF. The DNA of the CDR3 is TGTGCCAGCAGGCCACCGACGGGCTCCTACGAGCAGTACTTC.